This T cell receptor (beta chain) was recorded in a study of CD8 T cells in Susac syndrome. The authors reverse transcribed 0.5 to 1 ug RNA with random hexamers. One entry per CDR3 protein results from TCRdb running MiXCR on the immunoSEQ multiplex PCR reads. The table records approximately 54,000 distinct CDR3 sequences, 95% of them present only once. This TCR derives from a human donor with Susac syndrome. Sequencing input: CD8+ T cells from PBMCs.

The CDR3 nucleotides read TGCGCCAGCAGCCAAGCAGGGATCTACAATGAGCAGTTCTTC. This translates into CASSQAGIYNEQFF. V gene TRBV4-1 combines with J gene TRBJ2-1; a possible D gene is TRBD1 (5 bases). V lost 1 base to trimming and J lost 3 bases, with 7 bases between them. The CDR3 covers 14 residues. CDR1 is MGHRA, CDR2 YSYEKL, per germline.